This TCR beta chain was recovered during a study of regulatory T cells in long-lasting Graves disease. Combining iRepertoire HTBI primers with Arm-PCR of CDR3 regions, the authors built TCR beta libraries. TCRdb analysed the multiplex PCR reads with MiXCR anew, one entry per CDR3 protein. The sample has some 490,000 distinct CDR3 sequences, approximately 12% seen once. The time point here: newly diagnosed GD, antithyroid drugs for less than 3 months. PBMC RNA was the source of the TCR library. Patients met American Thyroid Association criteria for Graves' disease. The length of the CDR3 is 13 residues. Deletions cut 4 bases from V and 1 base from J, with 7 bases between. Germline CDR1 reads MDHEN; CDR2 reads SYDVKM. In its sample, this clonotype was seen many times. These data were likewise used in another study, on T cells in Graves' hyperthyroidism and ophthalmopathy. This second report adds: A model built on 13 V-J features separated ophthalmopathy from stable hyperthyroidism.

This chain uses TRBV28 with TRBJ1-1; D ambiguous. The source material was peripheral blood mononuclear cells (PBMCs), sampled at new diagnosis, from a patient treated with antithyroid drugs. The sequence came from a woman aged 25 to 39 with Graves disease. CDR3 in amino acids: CASSWVGNTEAFF. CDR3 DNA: TGTGCCAGCAGTTGGGTGGGGAACACTGAAGCTTTCTTT.